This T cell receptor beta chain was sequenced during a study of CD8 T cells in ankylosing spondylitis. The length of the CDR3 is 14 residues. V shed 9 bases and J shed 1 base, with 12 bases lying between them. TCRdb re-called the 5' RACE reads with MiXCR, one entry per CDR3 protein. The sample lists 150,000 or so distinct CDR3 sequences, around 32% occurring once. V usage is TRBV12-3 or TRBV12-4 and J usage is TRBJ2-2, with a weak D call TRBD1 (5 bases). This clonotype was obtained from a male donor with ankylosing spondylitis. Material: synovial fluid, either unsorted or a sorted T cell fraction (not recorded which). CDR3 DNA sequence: TGTGCCAGTATAAGGGGAAAGAACACCGGGGAGCTGTTTTTT. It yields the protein CASIRGKNTGELFF.